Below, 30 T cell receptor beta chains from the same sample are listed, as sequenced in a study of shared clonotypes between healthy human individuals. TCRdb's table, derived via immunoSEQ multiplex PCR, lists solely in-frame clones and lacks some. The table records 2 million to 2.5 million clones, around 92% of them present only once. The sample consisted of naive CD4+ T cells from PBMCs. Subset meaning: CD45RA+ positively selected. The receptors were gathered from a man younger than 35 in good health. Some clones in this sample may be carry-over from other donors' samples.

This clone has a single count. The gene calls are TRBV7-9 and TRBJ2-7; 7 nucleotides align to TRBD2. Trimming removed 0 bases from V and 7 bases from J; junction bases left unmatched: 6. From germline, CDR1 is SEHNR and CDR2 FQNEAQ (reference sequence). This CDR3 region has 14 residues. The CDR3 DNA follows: TGTGCCAGCAGCTTAGCCGGGACTACCTCGGAGCAGTACTTC. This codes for CASSLAGTTSEQYF.

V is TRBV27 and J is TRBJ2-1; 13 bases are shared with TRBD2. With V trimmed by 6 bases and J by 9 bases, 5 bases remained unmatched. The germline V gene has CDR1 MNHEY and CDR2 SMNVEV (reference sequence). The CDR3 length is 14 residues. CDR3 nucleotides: TGTGCCAGCAGGGGACTAGCGGGATACGGTGAGCAGTTCTTC. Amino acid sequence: CASRGLAGYGEQFF.

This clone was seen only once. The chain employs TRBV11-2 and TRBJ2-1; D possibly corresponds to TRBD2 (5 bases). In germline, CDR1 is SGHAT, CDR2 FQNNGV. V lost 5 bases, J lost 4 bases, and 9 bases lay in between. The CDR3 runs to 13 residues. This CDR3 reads CASSDGLYNEQFF. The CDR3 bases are TGTGCCAGCAGCGATGGACTTTACAATGAGCAGTTCTTC.

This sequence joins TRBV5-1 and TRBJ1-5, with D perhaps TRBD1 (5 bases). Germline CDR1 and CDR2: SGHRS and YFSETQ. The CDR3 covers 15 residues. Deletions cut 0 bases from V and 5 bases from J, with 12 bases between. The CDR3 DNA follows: TGCGCCAGCAGCTTGGTAGGGGCTAGGGATCAGCCCCAGCATTTT. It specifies CASSLVGARDQPQHF.

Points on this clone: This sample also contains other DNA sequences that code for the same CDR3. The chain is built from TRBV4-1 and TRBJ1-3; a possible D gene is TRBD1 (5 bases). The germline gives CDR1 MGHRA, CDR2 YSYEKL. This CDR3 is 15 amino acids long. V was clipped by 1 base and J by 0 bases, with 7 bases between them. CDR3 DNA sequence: TGCGCCAGCAGCCAAGGGACACCCTCTGGAAACACCATATATTTT. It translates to CASSQGTPSGNTIYF.

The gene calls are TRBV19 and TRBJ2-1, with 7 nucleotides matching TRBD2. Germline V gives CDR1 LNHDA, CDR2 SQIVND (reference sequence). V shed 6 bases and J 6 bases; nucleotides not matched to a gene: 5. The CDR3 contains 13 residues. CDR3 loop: CASSRLAINEQFF. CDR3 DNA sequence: TGTGCCAGTAGCCGACTAGCTATCAATGAGCAGTTCTTC.

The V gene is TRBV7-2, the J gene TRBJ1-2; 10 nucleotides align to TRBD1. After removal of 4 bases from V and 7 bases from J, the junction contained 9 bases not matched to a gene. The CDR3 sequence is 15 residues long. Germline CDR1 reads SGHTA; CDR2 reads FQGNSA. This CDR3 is CASSSTSGTGVGYTF. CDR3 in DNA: TGTGCCAGCAGCTCAACGTCTGGGACAGGGGTTGGCTACACCTTC.

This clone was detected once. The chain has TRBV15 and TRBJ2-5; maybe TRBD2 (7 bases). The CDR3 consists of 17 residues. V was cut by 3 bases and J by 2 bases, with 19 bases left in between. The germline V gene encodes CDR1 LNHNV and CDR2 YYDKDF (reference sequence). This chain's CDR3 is CATSRGALWGLQETQYF. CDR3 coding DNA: TGTGCCACCAGCAGGGGGGCCTTGTGGGGACTACAAGAGACCCAGTACTTC.

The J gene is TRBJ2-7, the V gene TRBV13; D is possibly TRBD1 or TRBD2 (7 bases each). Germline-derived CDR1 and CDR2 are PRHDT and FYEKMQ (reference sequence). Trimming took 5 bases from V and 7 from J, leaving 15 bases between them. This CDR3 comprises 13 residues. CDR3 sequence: CASSGRGRVEQYF. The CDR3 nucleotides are TGTGCCAGCAGCGGGAGGGGGCGCGTGGAGCAGTACTTC.

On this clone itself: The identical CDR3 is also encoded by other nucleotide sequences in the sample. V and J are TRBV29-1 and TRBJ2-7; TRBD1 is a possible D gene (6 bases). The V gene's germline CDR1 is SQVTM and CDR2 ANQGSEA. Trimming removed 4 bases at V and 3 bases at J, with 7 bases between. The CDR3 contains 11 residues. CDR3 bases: TGCAGCGTTGGCAGGGGCTACGAGCAGTACTTC. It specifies CSVGRGYEQYF.

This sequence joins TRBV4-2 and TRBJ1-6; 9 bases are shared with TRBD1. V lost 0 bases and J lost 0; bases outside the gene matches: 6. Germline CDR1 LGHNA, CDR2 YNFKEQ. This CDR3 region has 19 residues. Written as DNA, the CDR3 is TGTGCCAGCAGCCAAGAAGGGACAGGGCCAAGCTCCTATAATTCACCCCTCCACTTT. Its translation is CASSQEGTGPSSYNSPLHF.

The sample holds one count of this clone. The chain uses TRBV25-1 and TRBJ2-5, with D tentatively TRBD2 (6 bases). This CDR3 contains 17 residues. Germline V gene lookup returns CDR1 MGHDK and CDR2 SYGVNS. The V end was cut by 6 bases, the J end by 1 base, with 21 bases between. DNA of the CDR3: TGTGCCAGCAGCAAAGGTATTAGCGGAGCCTTCCAAGAGACCCAGTACTTC. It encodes CASSKGISGAFQETQYF.

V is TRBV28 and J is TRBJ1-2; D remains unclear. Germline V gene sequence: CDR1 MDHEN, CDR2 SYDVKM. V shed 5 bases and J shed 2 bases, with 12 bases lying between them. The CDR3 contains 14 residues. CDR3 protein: CASSQNLENYGYTF. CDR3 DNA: TGTGCCAGCAGTCAAAATCTCGAAAACTATGGCTACACCTTC.

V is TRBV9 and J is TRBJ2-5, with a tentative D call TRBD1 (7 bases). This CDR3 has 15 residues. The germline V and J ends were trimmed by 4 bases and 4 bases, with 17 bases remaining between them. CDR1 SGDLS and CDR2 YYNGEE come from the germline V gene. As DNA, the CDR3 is TGTGCCAGCAGCTTCTCGGAGGGGGCCGGAGAGACCCAGTACTTC. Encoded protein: CASSFSEGAGETQYF.

The CDR3 DNA reads as TGTGCCAGCAGTTACACGGACACCTACTTCTATGGCTACACCTTC. Encoded protein: CASSYTDTYFYGYTF. The chain joins TRBV6-5 to TRBJ1-2, with D possibly matching TRBD1 (5 bases). In germline, CDR1 is MNHEY, CDR2 SVGAGI. This CDR3 is 15 amino acids long. Trimming left V 2 bases short and J 4 bases short, with 14 bases between.

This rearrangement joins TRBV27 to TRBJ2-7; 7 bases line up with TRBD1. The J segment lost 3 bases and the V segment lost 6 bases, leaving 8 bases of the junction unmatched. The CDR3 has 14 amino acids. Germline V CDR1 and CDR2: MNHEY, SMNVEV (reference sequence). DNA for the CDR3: TGTGCCAGCAGCCCCGACAGGGTAAACTACGAGCAGTACTTC. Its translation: CASSPDRVNYEQYF.

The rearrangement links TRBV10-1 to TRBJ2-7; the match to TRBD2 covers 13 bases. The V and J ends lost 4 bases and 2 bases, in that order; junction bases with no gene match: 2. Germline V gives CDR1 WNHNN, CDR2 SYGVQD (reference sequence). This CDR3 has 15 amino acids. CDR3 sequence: CASSAGLAGTYEQYF. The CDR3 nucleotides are TGCGCCAGCAGTGCGGGACTAGCGGGGACCTACGAGCAGTACTTC.

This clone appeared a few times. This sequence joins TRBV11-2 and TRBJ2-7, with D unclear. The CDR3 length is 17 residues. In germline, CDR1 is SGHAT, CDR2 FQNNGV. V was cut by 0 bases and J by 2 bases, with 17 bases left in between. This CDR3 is CASSLDGSVRYPYEQYF. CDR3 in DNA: TGTGCCAGCAGCTTAGATGGTTCAGTGCGGTACCCCTACGAGCAGTACTTC.

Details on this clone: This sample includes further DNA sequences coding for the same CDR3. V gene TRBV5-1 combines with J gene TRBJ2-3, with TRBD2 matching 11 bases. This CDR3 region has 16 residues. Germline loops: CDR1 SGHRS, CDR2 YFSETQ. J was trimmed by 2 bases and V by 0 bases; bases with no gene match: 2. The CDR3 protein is CASSLVAGGITDTQYF. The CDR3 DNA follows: TGCGCCAGCAGCTTGGTAGCGGGAGGGATCACAGATACGCAGTATTTT.

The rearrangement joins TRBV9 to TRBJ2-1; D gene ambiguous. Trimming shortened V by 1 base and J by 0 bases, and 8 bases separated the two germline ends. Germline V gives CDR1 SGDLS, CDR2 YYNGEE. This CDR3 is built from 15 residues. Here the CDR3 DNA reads TGTGCCAGCAGCGTAACGGATAGCTCCTACAATGAGCAGTTCTTC. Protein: CASSVTDSSYNEQFF.

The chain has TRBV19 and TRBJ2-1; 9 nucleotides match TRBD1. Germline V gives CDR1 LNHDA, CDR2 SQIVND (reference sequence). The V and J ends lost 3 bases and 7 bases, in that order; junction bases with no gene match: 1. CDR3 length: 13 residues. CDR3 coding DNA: TGTGCCAGTAGTATGGGACAGGGTAATGAGCAGTTCTTC. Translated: CASSMGQGNEQFF.

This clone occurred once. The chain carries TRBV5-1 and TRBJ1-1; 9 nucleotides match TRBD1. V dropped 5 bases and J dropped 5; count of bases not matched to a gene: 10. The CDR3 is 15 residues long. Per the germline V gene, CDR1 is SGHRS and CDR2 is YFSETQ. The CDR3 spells CASRSGQGWGTEAFF. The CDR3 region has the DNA TGCGCCAGCAGGTCGGGACAGGGATGGGGGACTGAAGCTTTCTTT.

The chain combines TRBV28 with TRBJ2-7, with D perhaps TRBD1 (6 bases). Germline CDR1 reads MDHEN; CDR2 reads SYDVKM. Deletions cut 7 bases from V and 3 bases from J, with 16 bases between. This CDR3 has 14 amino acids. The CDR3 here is CASTVGTTVYEQYF. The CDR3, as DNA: TGTGCCAGCACGGTCGGGACAACCGTCTACGAGCAGTACTTC.

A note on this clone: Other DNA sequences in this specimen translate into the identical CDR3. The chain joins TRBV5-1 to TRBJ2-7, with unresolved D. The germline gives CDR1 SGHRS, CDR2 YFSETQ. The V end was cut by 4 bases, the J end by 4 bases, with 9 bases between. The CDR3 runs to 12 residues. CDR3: CASSPPSYEQYF. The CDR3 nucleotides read TGCGCCAGCAGCCCACCTAGTTACGAGCAGTACTTC.

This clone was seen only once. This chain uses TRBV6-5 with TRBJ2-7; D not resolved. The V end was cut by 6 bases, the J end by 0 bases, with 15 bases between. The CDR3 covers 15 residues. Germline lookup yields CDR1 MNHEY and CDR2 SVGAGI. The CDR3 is CASSPMRGSSYEQYF. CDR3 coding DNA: TGTGCCAGCAGCCCGATGCGCGGAAGCTCCTACGAGCAGTACTTC.

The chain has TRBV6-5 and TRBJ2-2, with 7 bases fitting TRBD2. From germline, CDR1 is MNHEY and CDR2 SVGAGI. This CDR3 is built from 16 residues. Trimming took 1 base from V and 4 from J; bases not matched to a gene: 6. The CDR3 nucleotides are TGTGCCAGCAGTTACTGGGGGAGGGAAGCCACCGGGGAGCTGTTTTTT. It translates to CASSYWGREATGELFF.

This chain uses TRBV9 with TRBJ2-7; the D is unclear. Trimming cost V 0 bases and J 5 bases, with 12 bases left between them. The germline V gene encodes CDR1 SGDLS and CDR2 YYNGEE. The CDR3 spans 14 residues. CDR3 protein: CASSVGPMTHEQYF. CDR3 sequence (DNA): TGTGCCAGCAGCGTAGGCCCCATGACCCACGAGCAGTACTTC.

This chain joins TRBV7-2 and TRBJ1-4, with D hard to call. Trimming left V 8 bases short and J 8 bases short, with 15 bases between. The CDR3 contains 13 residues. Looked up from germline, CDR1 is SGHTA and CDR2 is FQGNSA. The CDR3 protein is CASGRGSREKLFF. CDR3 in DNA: TGTGCCAGCGGACGTGGGTCTCGGGAAAAACTGTTTTTT.

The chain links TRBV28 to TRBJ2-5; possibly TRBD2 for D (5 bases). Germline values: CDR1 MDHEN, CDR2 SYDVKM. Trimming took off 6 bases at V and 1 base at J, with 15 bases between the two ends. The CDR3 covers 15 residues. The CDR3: CASRSPSGPQETQYF. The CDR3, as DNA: TGTGCCAGCAGGTCCCCCAGCGGCCCCCAAGAGACCCAGTACTTC.

CDR3 bases: TGCGCCAGCAGCTTGAGTGTTTATTCACCCCTCCACTTT. Translated: CASSLSVYSPLHF. The genes are TRBV5-1 and TRBJ1-6; D uncertain. Germline V CDR1 and CDR2: SGHRS, YFSETQ. The CDR3 totals 13 residues. Between the trimmed V and J ends, which lost 1 base and 8 bases, there was a span of 7 bases.